These 21 T cell receptor beta chains came from one sample sequenced in a study of beta chain features in type 1 diabetes. The entirety of the isolated RNA underwent reverse transcription, so expressed TCRB transcripts were sequenced. Assay used: immunoSEQ multiplex PCR; TCRdb lists only in-frame clones, some missing. The table records about 930,000 clones, 15% to 20% of them present only once. Sequenced material: naive CD4+ T cells from blood. These receptors were collected from a woman aged 18-29 years in good health.

The V gene is TRBV9, the J gene TRBJ2-2; 15 bases agree with TRBD2. The CDR3 runs 19 residues. Germline V gene lookup returns CDR1 SGDLS and CDR2 YYNGEE. V was clipped by 4 bases and J by 3 bases; unmatched bases: 10. The CDR3 protein is CASSLNPGLAGGDTGELFF. CDR3 bases: TGTGCCAGCAGCCTAAACCCGGGACTAGCGGGAGGTGACACCGGGGAGCTGTTTTTT. Complete variable domain (other parts from reference TRBV9 and TRBJ2-2): DSGVTQTPKHLITATGQRVTLRCSPRSGDLSVYWYQQSLDQGLQFLIQYYNGEERAKGNILERFSAQQFPDLHSELNLSSLELGDSALYFCASSLNPGLAGGDTGELFFGEGSRLTVL.

This sequence joins TRBV5-8 and TRBJ2-7; the D is unclear. This CDR3 is built from 13 residues. Trimming took off 4 bases at V and 0 bases at J, with 8 bases between the two ends. Germline CDR1 is SGHTS and CDR2 is YDEGEE. This chain's CDR3 is CASSQRISYEQYF. Written as DNA, the CDR3 is TGTGCCAGCAGCCAAAGAATCTCCTACGAGCAGTACTTC.

The chain combines TRBV9 with TRBJ2-1, with a weak D call TRBD1 (6 bases). Germline V gene sequence: CDR1 SGDLS, CDR2 YYNGEE. V lost 0 bases and J lost 4, with 23 bases in between. CDR3 length equals 19 residues. The CDR3 DNA is TGTGCCAGCAGCGTAGGGATCCCAGGGGCGTCAGGGCGGTACAATGAGCAGTTCTTC. Translated, it gives CASSVGIPGASGRYNEQFF.

J is TRBJ2-1 and V is TRBV27, with D possibly TRBD1 on 5 matching bases. CDR3 length equals 16 residues. Germline loops: CDR1 MNHEY, CDR2 SMNVEV (reference sequence). V was shortened by 2 bases and J by 4 bases, with 15 bases between the two germline ends. CDR3 sequence: CASSLEPWGYYNEQFF. CDR3 nucleotides: TGTGCCAGCAGTTTAGAGCCCTGGGGCTATTACAATGAGCAGTTCTTC.

The rearrangement joins TRBV28 to TRBJ2-7; D ambiguous. CDR1 MDHEN and CDR2 SYDVKM come from the germline V gene. With 7 bases removed from V and 5 bases from J, the gap between germline ends came to 9 bases. CDR3 length equals 11 residues. CDR3 bases: TGTGCCAGCACCCGAAGGAACGAGCAGTACTTC. This gives the protein CASTRRNEQYF.

CDR3 loop: CASSPSAARSYEQYF. As DNA, the CDR3 is TGTGCCAGCAGCCCGAGCGCAGCTAGGTCCTACGAGCAGTACTTC. J is TRBJ2-7 and V is TRBV9; the D is unclear. The CDR3 contains 15 residues. CDR1 is SGDLS, CDR2 YYNGEE, per germline. Trimming removed 4 bases at V and 1 base at J, with 15 bases between. Drawing the rest from reference TRBV9 and TRBJ2-7, the complete variable domain is DSGVTQTPKHLITATGQRVTLRCSPRSGDLSVYWYQQSLDQGLQFLIQYYNGEERAKGNILERFSAQQFPDLHSELNLSSLELGDSALYFCASSPSAARSYEQYFGPGTRLTVT.

The chain links TRBV10-3 to TRBJ2-7; no reliable D call. The CDR3 is made up of 13 amino acids. Germline CDR1 reads ENHRY; CDR2 reads SYGVKD. V was pared by 4 bases and J by 3 bases, with 10 bases between. Here the CDR3 DNA reads TGTGCCATCAGTGGCGCCTTAGGCTACGAGCAGTACTTC. Translation: CAISGALGYEQYF.

With regard to this clone: In the same sample, other DNA sequences code for this CDR3. The rearrangement joins TRBV9 to TRBJ2-5, with TRBD2 identical over 12 bases. The germline CDR1 and CDR2 sequences are SGDLS and YYNGEE. This CDR3 has 17 residues. With V trimmed by 0 bases and J by 2 bases, 5 bases remained unmatched. This chain's CDR3 is CASSVGLAGGGQETQYF. In DNA form, the CDR3 reads TGTGCCAGCAGCGTAGGGCTAGCGGGAGGGGGACAAGAGACCCAGTACTTC.

This clone was seen a handful of times. V gene TRBV28 combines with J gene TRBJ2-5, with D possibly being TRBD1 or TRBD2 (5 bases each). Matching the DNA end better, TRBJ2-7 makes the J call doubtful. The germline gives CDR1 MDHEN, CDR2 SYDVKM. This CDR3 region has 12 residues. CDR3 coding DNA: TGTGCCAGCAGTGGTCGGGGCGACGAGCAGTACTTC. This sequence encodes CASSGRGDEQYF.

This clone was seen a handful of times. In DNA, the CDR3 is TGCGCCAGCAGCCAGTTGAAGCGGGGTCAAGAGACCCAGTACTTC. This sequence encodes CASSQLKRGQETQYF. The rearrangement links TRBV4-3 to TRBJ2-5; 7 bases match TRBD2. The germline CDR1 and CDR2 sequences are LGHNA and YSLEER. This CDR3 spans 15 amino acids. V lost 3 bases and J lost 2; bases outside the gene matches: 6.

The chain uses TRBV28 and TRBJ2-1; TRBD2 matches at 11 bases. The CDR3 extends over 17 amino acids. The germline gives CDR1 MDHEN, CDR2 SYDVKM. V dropped 5 bases and J dropped 5; count of bases not matched to a gene: 11. CDR3 DNA: TGTGCCAGCAGTCCCGGACCGGGACTAGCGGCCGACAATGAGCAGTTCTTC. Its protein product is CASSPGPGLAADNEQFF.

This clone turned up a few times. J is TRBJ2-2 and V is TRBV29-1; 7 positions match TRBD1. The CDR3 runs 17 residues. Germline V lookup: CDR1 SQVTM, CDR2 ANQGSEA. The ends lost 3 bases at V and 7 bases at J; junction bases unmatched: 17. The CDR3 spells CSVEQRGTGVGGGELFF. CDR3 bases: TGCAGCGTTGAGCAACGCGGAACAGGGGTTGGTGGCGGGGAGCTGTTTTTT.

The chain has TRBV6-5 and TRBJ2-5; the D is unclear. V was trimmed by 0 bases and J by 7 bases, leaving 9 bases between them. The CDR3 extends over 13 amino acids. Per germline, CDR1 MNHEY and CDR2 SVGAGI. The CDR3 loop is CASSYSQFLTQYF. The CDR3 DNA reads TGTGCCAGCAGTTACTCCCAGTTTCTGACCCAGTACTTC.

The chain uses TRBV5-4 and TRBJ2-3; the match to TRBD2 covers 10 bases. Per the germline V gene, CDR1 is SGHNT and CDR2 is YYREEE (reference sequence). CDR3 size: 15 residues. V lost 4 bases and J lost 5; bases outside the gene matches: 7. The CDR3: CASSNLAGVRDTQYF. The CDR3 nucleotides are TGTGCCAGCAGCAATCTAGCGGGAGTGAGAGATACGCAGTATTTT.

This clone turned up a few times. The chain combines TRBV28 with TRBJ2-7; TRBD2 agrees at 10 bases. The CDR3 contains 12 residues. Losses at the gene ends were 8 bases for V and 6 bases for J; bases not matched to a gene: 4. The germline CDR1 and CDR2 sequences are MDHEN and SYDVKM. CDR3 amino acids: CASRIAGGEQYF. The CDR3 DNA follows: TGTGCCAGCCGGATAGCGGGAGGCGAGCAGTACTTC.

This rearrangement joins TRBV6-1 to TRBJ2-7; 7 bases line up with TRBD1. The germline V gene encodes CDR1 MNHNS and CDR2 SASEGT. The V segment lost 5 bases and the J segment 1 base; nucleotides outside the gene matches: 8. The CDR3 length is 15 residues. CDR3 DNA sequence: TGTGCCAGCAGTAAACACGACAGGGATTCCTACGAGCAGTACTTC. It encodes CASSKHDRDSYEQYF.

Only a few counts were recorded for this clone. The chain couples TRBV4-2 to TRBJ2-5, with TRBD2 matching 16 bases. The germline V gene encodes CDR1 LGHNA and CDR2 YNFKEQ. This CDR3 has 17 amino acids. The ends lost 1 base at V and 6 bases at J; junction bases unmatched: 5. The CDR3 spells CASSQVGTSGRAQTQYF. The CDR3 DNA reads TGTGCCAGCAGCCAAGTCGGGACTAGCGGGAGGGCGCAGACCCAGTACTTC.

The V call is TRBV14, the J call TRBJ2-2; TRBD1 is a possible D gene (6 bases). Germline CDR1 is SGHDN and CDR2 is FVKESK. Trimming pared 1 base from V and 0 bases from J, leaving 12 bases between. This CDR3 spans 17 amino acids. The chain's CDR3 is CASSQVRGGTNTGELFF. CDR3 nucleotides: TGTGCCAGCAGCCAAGTGCGAGGGGGAACGAACACCGGGGAGCTGTTTTTT.

The chain joins TRBV28 to TRBJ1-2; TRBD1 is a possible D gene (5 bases). Germline CDR1 is MDHEN and CDR2 is SYDVKM. CDR3 length: 12 amino acids. Trimming took 7 bases from V and 6 from J, leaving 12 bases between them. The CDR3 region has the DNA TGTGCCAGCACCTTCCTAGGGGATGGCTACACCTTC. It specifies CASTFLGDGYTF.

This clone came up a few times. The genes are TRBV5-1 and TRBJ2-7, with TRBD1 matching 7 bases. The CDR3 totals 13 residues. V lost 4 bases, J lost 4 bases, and 5 bases stayed unmatched. Germline values: CDR1 SGHRS, CDR2 YFSETQ. The CDR3 loop is CASSRTGPYEQYF. For the CDR3, the DNA is TGCGCCAGCAGCCGGACAGGCCCTTACGAGCAGTACTTC. The variable domain in full, completed from reference TRBV5-1 and TRBJ2-7, reads KAGVTQTPRYLIKTRGQQVTLSCSPISGHRSVSWYQQTPGQGLQFLFEYFSETQRNKGNFPGRFSGRQFSNSRSEMNVSTLELGDSALYLCASSRTGPYEQYFGPGTRLTVT.

The table lists this clone with a few counts. V and J are TRBV19 and TRBJ1-2; 7 bases match TRBD1. CDR3 length: 16 residues. Germline CDR1 LNHDA, CDR2 SQIVND (reference sequence). V gave up 5 bases and J gave up 1 base; unmatched junction bases: 10. CDR3 protein: CASSRDSNIYNYGYTF. CDR3 nucleotide sequence: TGTGCCAGTAGTCGGGACAGCAACATTTATAACTATGGCTACACCTTC.